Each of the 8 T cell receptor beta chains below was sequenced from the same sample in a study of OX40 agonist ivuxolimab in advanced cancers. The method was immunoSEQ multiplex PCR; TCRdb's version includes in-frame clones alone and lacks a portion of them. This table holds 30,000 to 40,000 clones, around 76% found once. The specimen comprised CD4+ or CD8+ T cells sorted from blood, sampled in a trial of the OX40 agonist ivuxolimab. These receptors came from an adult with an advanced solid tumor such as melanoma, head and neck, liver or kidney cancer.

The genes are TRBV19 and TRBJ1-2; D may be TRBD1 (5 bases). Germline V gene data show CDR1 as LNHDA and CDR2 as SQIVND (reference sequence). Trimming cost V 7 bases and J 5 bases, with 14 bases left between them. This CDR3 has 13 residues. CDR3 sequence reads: CASTSGRTYGYTF. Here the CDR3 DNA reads TGTGCCAGTACGTCAGGGAGGACTTATGGCTACACCTTC. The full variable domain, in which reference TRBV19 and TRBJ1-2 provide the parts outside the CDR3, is DGGITQSPKYLFRKEGQNVTLSCEQNLNHDAMYWYRQDPGQGLRLIYYSQIVNDFQKGDIAEGYSVSREKKESFPLTVTSAQKNPTAFYLCASTSGRTYGYTFGSGTRLTVV.

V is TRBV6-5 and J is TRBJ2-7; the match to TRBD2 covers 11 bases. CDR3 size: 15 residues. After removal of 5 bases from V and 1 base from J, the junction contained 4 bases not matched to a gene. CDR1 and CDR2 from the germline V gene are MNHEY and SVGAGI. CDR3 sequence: CASSRTSGSSYEQYF. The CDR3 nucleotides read TGTGCCAGCAGTAGGACTAGCGGGTCTTCCTACGAGCAGTACTTC.

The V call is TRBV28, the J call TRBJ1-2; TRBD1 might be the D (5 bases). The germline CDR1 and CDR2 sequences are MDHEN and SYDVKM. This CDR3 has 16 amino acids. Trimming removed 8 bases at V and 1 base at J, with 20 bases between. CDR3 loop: CASAIRLTEVNYGYTF. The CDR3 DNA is TGTGCCAGCGCCATTAGACTGACAGAAGTTAACTATGGCTACACCTTC.

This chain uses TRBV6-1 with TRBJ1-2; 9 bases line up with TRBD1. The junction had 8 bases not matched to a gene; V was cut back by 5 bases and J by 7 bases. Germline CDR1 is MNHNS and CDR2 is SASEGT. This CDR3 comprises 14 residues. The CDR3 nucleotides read TGTGCCAGCAGTTGGACAGGGGTTTGGTTTGGCTACACCTTC. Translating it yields CASSWTGVWFGYTF.

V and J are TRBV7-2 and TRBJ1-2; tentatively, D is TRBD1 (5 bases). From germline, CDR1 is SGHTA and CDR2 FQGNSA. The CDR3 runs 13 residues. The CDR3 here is CATTGASLYGYTF. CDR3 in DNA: TGTGCGACCACCGGGGCTTCTCTCTATGGCTACACCTTC.

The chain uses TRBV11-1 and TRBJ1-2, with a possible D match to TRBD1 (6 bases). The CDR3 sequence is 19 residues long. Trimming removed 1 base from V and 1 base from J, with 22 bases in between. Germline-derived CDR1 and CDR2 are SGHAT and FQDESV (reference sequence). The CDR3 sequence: CASSLVVVWDGDINYGYTF. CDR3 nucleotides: TGTGCCAGCAGCTTAGTTGTTGTGTGGGACGGGGACATTAACTATGGCTACACCTTC.

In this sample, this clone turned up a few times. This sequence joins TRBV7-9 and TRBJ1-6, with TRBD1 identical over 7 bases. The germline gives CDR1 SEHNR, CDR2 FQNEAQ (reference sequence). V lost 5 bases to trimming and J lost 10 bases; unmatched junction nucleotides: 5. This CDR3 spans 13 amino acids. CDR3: CASSTTGASPLHF. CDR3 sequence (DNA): TGTGCCAGCAGCACAACAGGGGCCTCACCCCTCCACTTT.

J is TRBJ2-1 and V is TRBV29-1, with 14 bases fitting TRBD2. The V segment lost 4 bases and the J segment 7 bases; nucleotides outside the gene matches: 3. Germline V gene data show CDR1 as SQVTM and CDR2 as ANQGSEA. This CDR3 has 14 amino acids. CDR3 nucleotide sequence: TGCAGCGTTGCGACTAGCGGGAGGGTGAATGAGCAGTTCTTC. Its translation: CSVATSGRVNEQFF.